The present entry profiles one T cell receptor beta chain with its context. Only in-frame clones appear in the TCRdb table, and some are missing; sequencing was by immunoSEQ multiplex PCR. The sample yields around 74,000 clones, roughly 92% seen once. The data derive from a study of control samples from healthy donors and cancer patients. Germline-derived CDR1 and CDR2 are WNHNN and SYGVQD (reference sequence). The CDR3 is made up of 13 amino acids. The germline V and J ends were trimmed by 4 bases and 1 base, with 6 bases remaining between them. This chain connects TRBV10-1 to TRBJ2-3; no clear D. The sequencing sample was made of blood. The sequence came from a woman aged 60-75 years in good health. CDR3 sequence: CASSAVRTDTQYF. In DNA, the CDR3 is TGCGCCAGCAGTGCAGTGCGCACAGATACGCAGTATTTT.